This T cell receptor (beta chain) came from a study of T cell repertoires in cytomegalovirus infection. Study-wide context: CMV epitopes in the study were HLA-C-restricted (recently identified) and HLA-B-restricted (well studied). Matching HLA type, along with CMV infection, was indicated by public TCR beta signatures.

Germline V lookup: CDR1 MNHEY, CDR2 SVGEGT. Trimming cost V 8 bases and J 2 bases, with 16 bases left between them. The CDR3 sequence is 14 residues long. Each CDR3 protein is one row after TCRdb ran MiXCR on the reads. The sample contains 900,000 to 950,000 distinct CDR3 sequences, roughly 30% of which appear only once. General study results and limits: HLA-C-restricted CMV clonotypes gave the most frequent clonotype in two of eight donors.

About this clonotype: Its antigen is not identified.

This clonotype was sampled from a human donor in good health (CMV status not recorded). Some clones in this sample may be carry-over from other donors' samples. The sample here was cultured CD8+ T cells from PBMCs, taken from culture after CMV antigen stimulation. The gene calls are TRBV6-2 or TRBV6-3 and TRBJ2-7; D may be TRBD2 (6 bases). The CDR3 region has the DNA TGTGCCAGCGAAAAGGGGCGGGGAACCTACGAGCAGTACGTC. This gives the protein CASEKGRGTYEQYV.